The clone carrying this T cell receptor (beta chain) was seen a few times. Its antigen is currently unknown. The sample contains more than one DNA sequence encoding this CDR3. This entry comes from a study of shared clonotypes between healthy human individuals. For the study at large: Researchers assigned three CD4 naive, three CD4 memory, two CD8 naive and one CD8 memory plate to each donor.

General observations from the study: The study generally estimated greater richness for naive than memory subsets. Rarefaction showed that sequencing of sorted subsets was incomplete (despite large depth).

Sequencing used immunoSEQ multiplex PCR; TCRdb keeps in-frame clones, though not all of them. The data show about 1.1 million clones, more than 75% seen once. CDR3 length equals 14 residues. Germline V lookup: CDR1 ENHRY, CDR2 SYGVKD. V shed 5 bases, J shed 5 bases, and the junction held 2 bases outside the gene matches. Specimen: memory CD4+ T cells from PBMCs. Subset noted: CD45RA-negative fraction. The receptor comes from a man between 18 and 29 years old in good health. Some clones in this sample may be carry-over from other donors' samples. The chain uses TRBV10-3 and TRBJ2-3, with TRBD2 matching over 12 bases. This CDR3 is CAISPGLAGDTQYF. In DNA, the CDR3 is TGTGCCATCAGTCCGGGACTAGCGGGAGATACGCAGTATTTT.